This T cell receptor (beta chain) was recorded in a study of post-analysis software for immune sequencing data. Study-level information: Courses of disease covered relapsing-remitting, secondary progressive and progressive-relapsing multiple sclerosis.

A word on this clonotype: Its antigen is not known.

Findings of the study overall: The study found TRBV5-6, TRBV5-1 and TRBV20-1 among several TRBV segments more frequent in patients than controls. Samples sharing a preparation batch grouped tightly together when assessed by F measure. The study found significantly lower normalized Chao1 diversity in multiple sclerosis patients than in controls.

The library was made from cDNA and included unique molecular identifiers. T cells, roughly 0.9 to 11 million of them, yielded a few hundred thousand cDNA molecules. Each CDR3 protein gets one entry after TCRdb re-called the PCR reads with MiXCR. The sample contains 800,000 to 950,000 distinct CDR3 sequences, roughly half of which appear only once. The trim removed 7 bases at V and 2 bases at J, leaving 12 bases unmatched. Germline CDR1 reads SGHTA; CDR2 reads FQGNSA. CDR3 length equals 18 residues. The sequenced sample consisted of blood. The rearrangement joins TRBV7-2 to TRBJ2-6, with TRBD1 matching over 9 bases. This TCR derives from a girl between 10 and 17 years old with multiple sclerosis. CDR3 protein: CASNRWDRVTAGANVLTF. For the CDR3, the DNA is TGTGCCAGCAACCGTTGGGACAGGGTAACGGCTGGGGCCAACGTCCTGACTTTC. Complete variable domain (other parts from reference TRBV7-2 and TRBJ2-6): GAGVSQSPSNKVTEKGKDVELRCDPISGHTALYWYRQSLGQGLEFLIYFQGNSAPDKSGLPSDRFSAERTGGSVSTLTIQRTQQEDSAVYLCASNRWDRVTAGANVLTFGAGSRLTVL.